The rows below give T cell receptor beta chains drawn from one sample of a study of cytomegalovirus exposure and HLA in healthy donors. Produced via immunoSEQ multiplex PCR; TCRdb's table is partial and in-frame only. The table includes around 150,000 clones, approximately 80% detected once. What was sequenced was PBMCs. The receptor source for this set is a female donor in good health and CMV-seropositive. The CDR3 runs from the conserved cysteine through the conserved F or W. The order of the fields is J gene, clone size, D gene, V gene, CDR3 protein, CDR3 DNA. A D gene is named only where the DNA matches it firmly. Size values are once, few and many counts, or a class for expanded clones, and some rows have none.

TRBJ2-3,NA,NA,TRBV28,CASTRSPPDTQYF,TGTGCCAGCACACGTAGCCCCCCAGATACGCAGTATTTT
TRBJ2-7,NA,TRBD2,TRBV30,CAWVRGLGREQYF,TGTGCCTGGGTCCGAGGACTAGGACGCGAGCAGTACTTC
TRBJ2-5,NA,TRBD2,TRBV29-1,CSVVRREGGKTQYF,TGCAGCGTTGTACGGCGGGAGGGAGGAAAGACCCAGTACTTC
TRBJ1-4,NA,TRBD1,TRBV5-1,CASSATGTNEKLFF,TGCGCCAGCAGCGCGACAGGGACTAATGAAAAACTGTTTTTT
TRBJ2-6,NA,NA,TRBV5-6,CASSWGRGANVLPF,NA
TRBJ2-2,once,TRBD2,TRBV10-2,CASRTSGRDTGELFF,TGCGCCAGCAGGACTAGCGGGAGGGACACCGGGGAGCTGTTTTTT
TRBJ1-1,NA,TRBD1,TRBV5-1,CVSSLFFGTGVTEAFF,TGCGTCAGCAGCTTGTTCTTCGGGACAGGGGTTACTGAAGCTTTCTTT
TRBJ1-5,few,NA,TRBV6-5,CASSYSRNQPQHF,TGTGCCAGCAGTTACTCGAGAAATCAGCCCCAGCATTTT
TRBJ1-1,NA,TRBD1,TRBV6-5,CASSQRRTGGGEAFF,TGTGCCAGCAGTCAACGCAGGACAGGGGGAGGTGAAGCTTTCTTT
TRBJ2-7,NA,NA,TRBV7-9,CASSINRDYHEQYF,TGTGCCAGCAGCATAAACAGGGATTACCACGAGCAGTACTTC
TRBJ2-6,NA,NA,TRBV5-4,CASTLGGSGANVLTF,TGTGCCAGCACCCTAGGGGGCTCTGGGGCCAACGTCCTGACTTTC
TRBJ2-5,NA,TRBD1,TRBV2,CASSDLDRGRETQYF,TGTGCCAGCAGTGACTTAGACAGGGGGCGTGAGACCCAGTACTTC
TRBJ1-4,NA,NA,TRBV6-6,CASTSRVGNLEKLFF,TGTGCCAGCACCTCCCGAGTTGGTAATCTTGAAAAACTGTTTTTT
TRBJ1-5,NA,TRBD1,TRBV28,CASSFWAGGRDNQPQHF,TGTGCCAGCAGTTTTTGGGCAGGGGGGCGGGATAATCAGCCCCAGCATTTT
TRBJ2-3,NA,TRBD1,TRBV23-1,CASSDRVSTDTQYF,TGCGCCAGCAGTGACAGGGTAAGCACAGATACGCAGTATTTT
TRBJ1-1,NA,NA,TRBV5-6,CASSFYGLQANTEAFF,TGTGCCAGCAGCTTCTATGGATTACAGGCGAACACTGAAGCTTTCTTT